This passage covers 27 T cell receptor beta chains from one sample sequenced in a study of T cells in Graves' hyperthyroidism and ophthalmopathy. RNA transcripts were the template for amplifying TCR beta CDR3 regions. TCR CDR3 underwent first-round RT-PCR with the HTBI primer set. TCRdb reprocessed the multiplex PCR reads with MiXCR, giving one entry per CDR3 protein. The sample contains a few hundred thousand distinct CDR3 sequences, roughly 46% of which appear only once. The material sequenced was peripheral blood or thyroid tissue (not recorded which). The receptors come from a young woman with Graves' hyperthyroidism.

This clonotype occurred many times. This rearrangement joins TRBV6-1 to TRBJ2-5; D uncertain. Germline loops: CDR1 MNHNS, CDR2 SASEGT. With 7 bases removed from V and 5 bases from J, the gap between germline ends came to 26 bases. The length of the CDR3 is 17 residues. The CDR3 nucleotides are TGTGCCAGCATCTCGACTCTATGGGTGTTTTTGTCCGAGACCCAGTACTTC. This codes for CASISTLWVFLSETQYF.

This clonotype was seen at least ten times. DNA for the CDR3: TGTGCCAGCAGTCCGGGACAGGGGGTCTACGAGCAGTACTTC. It translates to CASSPGQGVYEQYF. The chain is built from TRBV19 and TRBJ2-7, with 11 nucleotides matching TRBD1. V was clipped by 9 bases and J by 3 bases; unmatched bases: 7. Per germline, CDR1 LNHDA and CDR2 SQIVND (reference sequence). CDR3 size: 14 residues.

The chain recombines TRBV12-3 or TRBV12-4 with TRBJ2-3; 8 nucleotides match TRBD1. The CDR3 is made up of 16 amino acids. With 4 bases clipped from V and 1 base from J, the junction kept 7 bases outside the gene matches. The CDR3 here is CASSYLGQGGTDTQYF. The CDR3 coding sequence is TGTGCCAGCAGTTACCTCGGACAGGGCGGCACAGATACGCAGTATTTT.

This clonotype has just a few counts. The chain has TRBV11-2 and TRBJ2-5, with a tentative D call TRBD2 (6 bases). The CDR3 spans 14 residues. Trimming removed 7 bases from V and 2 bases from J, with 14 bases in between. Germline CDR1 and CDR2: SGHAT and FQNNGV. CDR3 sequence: CASTPAGRQETQYF. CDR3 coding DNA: TGTGCCAGCACCCCGGCAGGGAGGCAAGAGACCCAGTACTTC.

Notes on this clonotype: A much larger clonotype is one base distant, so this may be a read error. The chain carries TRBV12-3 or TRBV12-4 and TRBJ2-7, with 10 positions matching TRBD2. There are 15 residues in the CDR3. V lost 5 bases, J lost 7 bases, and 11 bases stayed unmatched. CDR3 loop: CASSPASGRRDEQYF. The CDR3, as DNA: TGTGCCAGCAGTCCGGCTAGCGGGAGAAGGGATGAGCAGTACTTC.

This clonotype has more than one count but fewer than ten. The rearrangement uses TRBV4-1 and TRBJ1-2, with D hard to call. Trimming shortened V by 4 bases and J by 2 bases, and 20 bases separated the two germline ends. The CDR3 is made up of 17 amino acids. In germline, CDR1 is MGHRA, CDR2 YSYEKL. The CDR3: CASSPSGREDNNYGYTF. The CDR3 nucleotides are TGCGCCAGCAGCCCTTCTGGACGGGAAGACAACAACTATGGCTACACCTTC.

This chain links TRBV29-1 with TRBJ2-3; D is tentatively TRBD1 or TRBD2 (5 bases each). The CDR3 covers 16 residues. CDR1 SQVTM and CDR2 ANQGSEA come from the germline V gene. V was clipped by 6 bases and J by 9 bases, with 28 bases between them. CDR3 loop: CSVIHGGSVRALTQYF. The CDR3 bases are TGCAGCGTAATTCATGGGGGTAGCGTGAGAGCACTGACGCAGTATTTT.

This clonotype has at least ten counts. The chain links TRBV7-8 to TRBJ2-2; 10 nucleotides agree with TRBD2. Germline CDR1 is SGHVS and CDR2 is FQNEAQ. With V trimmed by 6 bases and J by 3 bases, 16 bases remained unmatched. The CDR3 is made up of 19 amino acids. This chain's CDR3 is CASRQRVQREGQYTGELFF. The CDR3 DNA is TGTGCCAGCAGACAAAGGGTCCAGCGGGAGGGCCAGTACACCGGGGAGCTGTTTTTT.

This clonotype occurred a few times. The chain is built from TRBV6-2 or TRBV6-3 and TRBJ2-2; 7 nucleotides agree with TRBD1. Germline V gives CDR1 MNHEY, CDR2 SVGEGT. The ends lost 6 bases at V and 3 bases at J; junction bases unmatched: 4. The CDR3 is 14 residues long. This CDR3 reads CASRTGSDTGELFF. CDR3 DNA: TGTGCCAGCAGGACAGGGTCGGACACCGGGGAGCTGTTTTTT.

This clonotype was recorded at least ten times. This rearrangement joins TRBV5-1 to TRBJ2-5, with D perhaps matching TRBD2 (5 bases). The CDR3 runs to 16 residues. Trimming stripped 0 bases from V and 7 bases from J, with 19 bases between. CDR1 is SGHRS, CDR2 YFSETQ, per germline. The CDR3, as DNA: TGCGCCAGCAGCTTGGACCCTCGGGAAGGGAAGGTGACCCAGTACTTC. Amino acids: CASSLDPREGKVTQYF.

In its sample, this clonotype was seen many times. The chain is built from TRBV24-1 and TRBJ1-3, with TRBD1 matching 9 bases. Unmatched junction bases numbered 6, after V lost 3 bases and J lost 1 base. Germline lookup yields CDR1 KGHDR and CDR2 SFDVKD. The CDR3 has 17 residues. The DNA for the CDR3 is TGTGCCACCAGTGATCGACCGGGACAGGGATCTGGAAACACCATATATTTT. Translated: CATSDRPGQGSGNTIYF.

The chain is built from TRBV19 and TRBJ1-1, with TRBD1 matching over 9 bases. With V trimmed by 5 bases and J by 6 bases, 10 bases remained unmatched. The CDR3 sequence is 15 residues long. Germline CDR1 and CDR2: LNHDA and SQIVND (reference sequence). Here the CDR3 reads CASSLGTGRFAEAFF. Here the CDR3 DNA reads TGTGCCAGTAGTTTAGGGACAGGGCGGTTCGCTGAAGCTTTCTTT. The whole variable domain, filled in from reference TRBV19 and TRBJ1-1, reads DGGITQSPKYLFRKEGQNVTLSCEQNLNHDAMYWYRQDPGQGLRLIYYSQIVNDFQKGDIAEGYSVSREKKESFPLTVTSAQKNPTAFYLCASSLGTGRFAEAFFGQGTRLTVV.

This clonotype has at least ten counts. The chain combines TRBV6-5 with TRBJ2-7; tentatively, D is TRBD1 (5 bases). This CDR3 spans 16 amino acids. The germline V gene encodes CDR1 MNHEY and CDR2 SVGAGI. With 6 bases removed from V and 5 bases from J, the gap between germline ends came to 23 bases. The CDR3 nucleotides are TGTGCCAGCAGCCAATGTAAGGGGCGAAGATGCGACGAGCAGTACTTC. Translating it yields CASSQCKGRRCDEQYF.

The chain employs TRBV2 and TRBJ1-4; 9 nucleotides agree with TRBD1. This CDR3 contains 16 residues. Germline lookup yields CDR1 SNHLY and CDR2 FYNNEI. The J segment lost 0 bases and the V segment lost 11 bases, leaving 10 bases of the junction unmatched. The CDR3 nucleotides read TGTGCCTGGAGGCCGGACAGGGGATCAACTAATGAAAAACTGTTTTTT. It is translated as CAWRPDRGSTNEKLFF.

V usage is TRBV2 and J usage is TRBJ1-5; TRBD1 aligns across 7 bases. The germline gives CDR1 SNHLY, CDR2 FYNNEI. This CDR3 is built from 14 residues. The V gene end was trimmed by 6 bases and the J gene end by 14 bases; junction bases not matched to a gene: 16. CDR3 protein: CASRTQGPGSNEHF. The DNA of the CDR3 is TGTGCCAGCAGGACACAGGGGCCTGGGAGCAATGAGCATTTT. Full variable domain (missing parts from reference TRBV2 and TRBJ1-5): EPEVTQTPSHQVTQMGQEVILRCVPISNHLYFYWYRQILGQKVEFLVSFYNNEISEKSEIFDDQFSVERPDGSNFTLKIRSTKLEDSAMYFCASRTQGPGSNEHFGDGTRLSIL.

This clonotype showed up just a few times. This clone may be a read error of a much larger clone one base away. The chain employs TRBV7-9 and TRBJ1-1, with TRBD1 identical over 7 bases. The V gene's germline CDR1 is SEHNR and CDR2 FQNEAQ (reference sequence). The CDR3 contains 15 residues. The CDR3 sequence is CASSSPGQINTEASF. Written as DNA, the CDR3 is TGTGCCAGCAGCTCCCCGGGACAGATAAACACTGAAGCTTCCTTT.

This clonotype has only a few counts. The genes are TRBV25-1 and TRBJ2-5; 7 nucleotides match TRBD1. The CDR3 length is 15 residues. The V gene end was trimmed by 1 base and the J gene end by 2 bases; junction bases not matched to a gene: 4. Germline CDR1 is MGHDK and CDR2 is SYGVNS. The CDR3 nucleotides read TGTGCCAGCAGTGAATTTCAGGGGGAACAAGAGACCCAGTACTTC. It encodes CASSEFQGEQETQYF.

CDR3 in DNA: TGTGCCAGCAGTCCTCAGGTGGGGGGGAGAGAGACCCAGTACTTC. It yields the protein CASSPQVGGRETQYF. The chain is built from TRBV6-5 and TRBJ2-5, with TRBD2 matching 7 bases. In germline, CDR1 is MNHEY, CDR2 SVGAGI. The CDR3 extends over 15 amino acids. V lost 5 bases to trimming and J lost 4 bases; unmatched junction nucleotides: 10.

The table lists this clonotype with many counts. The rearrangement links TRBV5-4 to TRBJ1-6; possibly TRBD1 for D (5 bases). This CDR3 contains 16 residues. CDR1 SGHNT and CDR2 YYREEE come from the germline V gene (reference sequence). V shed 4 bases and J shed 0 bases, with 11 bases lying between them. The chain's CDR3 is CASSPGARSYNSPLHF. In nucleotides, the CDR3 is TGTGCCAGCAGCCCTGGGGCCCGCTCCTATAATTCACCCCTCCACTTT.

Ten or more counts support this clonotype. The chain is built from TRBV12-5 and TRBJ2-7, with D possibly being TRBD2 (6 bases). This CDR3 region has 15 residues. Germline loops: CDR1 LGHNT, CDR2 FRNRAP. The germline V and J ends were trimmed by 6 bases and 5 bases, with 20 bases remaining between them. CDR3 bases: TGTGCTAGTGGAACCAGTAGCGGCCAACCAGACGAGCAGTACTTC. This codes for CASGTSSGQPDEQYF.

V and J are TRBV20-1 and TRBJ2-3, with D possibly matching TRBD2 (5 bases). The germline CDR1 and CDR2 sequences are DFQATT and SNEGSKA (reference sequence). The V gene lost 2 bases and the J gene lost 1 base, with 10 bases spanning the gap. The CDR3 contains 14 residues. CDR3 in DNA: TGCAGTGCTAGAATACGGCGGGGCACAGATACGCAGTATTTT. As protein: CSARIRRGTDTQYF.

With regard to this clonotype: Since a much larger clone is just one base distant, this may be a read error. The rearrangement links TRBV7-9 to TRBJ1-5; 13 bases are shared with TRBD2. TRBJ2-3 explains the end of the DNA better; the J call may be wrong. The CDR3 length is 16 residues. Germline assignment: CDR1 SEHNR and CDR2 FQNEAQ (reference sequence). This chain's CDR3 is CASSIGTSGGTDTQYF. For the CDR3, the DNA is TGTGCCAGCAGCATCGGGACTAGCGGGGGCACAGATACGCAGTATTTT.

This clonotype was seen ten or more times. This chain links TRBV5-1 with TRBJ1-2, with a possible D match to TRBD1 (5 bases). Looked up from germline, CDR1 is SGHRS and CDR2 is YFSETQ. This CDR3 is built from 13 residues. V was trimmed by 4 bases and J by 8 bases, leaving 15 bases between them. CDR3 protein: CASSRGGARGYTF. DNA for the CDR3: TGCGCCAGCAGCCGGGGCGGGGCGCGAGGCTACACCTTC. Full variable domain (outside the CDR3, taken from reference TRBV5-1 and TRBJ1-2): KAGVTQTPRYLIKTRGQQVTLSCSPISGHRSVSWYQQTPGQGLQFLFEYFSETQRNKGNFPGRFSGRQFSNSRSEMNVSTLELGDSALYLCASSRGGARGYTFGSGTRLTVV.

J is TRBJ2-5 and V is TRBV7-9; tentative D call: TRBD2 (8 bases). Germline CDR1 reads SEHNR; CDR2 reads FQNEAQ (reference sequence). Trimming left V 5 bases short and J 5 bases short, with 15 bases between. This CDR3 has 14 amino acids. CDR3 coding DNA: TGTGCCAGCAGCACCGGGAGGGGGCGTGAGACCCAGTACTTC. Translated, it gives CASSTGRGRETQYF.

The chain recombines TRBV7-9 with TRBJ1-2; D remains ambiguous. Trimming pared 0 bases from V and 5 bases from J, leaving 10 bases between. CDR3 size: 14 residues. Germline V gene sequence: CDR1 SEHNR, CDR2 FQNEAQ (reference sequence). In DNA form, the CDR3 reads TGTGCCAGCAGCTTAGCATTGGGAGGGTATGGCTACACCTTC. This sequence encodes CASSLALGGYGYTF.

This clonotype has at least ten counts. The CDR3 loop reads CSARAGETQYF. CDR3 nucleotides: TGCAGTGCTAGAGCGGGCGAGACCCAGTACTTC. V usage is TRBV20-1 and J usage is TRBJ2-5; D not certain. This CDR3 is built from 11 residues. Germline V gives CDR1 DFQATT, CDR2 SNEGSKA (reference sequence). Trimming pared 1 base from V and 5 bases from J, leaving 5 bases between.

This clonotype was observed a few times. CDR3 sequence (DNA): TGCAGTGCTAGGGCCTCCCCCACCGGGGAGCTGTTTTTT. Translating it yields CSARASPTGELFF. This chain joins TRBV20-1 and TRBJ2-2, with no clear D. CDR1 DFQATT and CDR2 SNEGSKA come from the germline V gene (reference sequence). Trimming left V 3 bases short and J 4 bases short, with 9 bases between. The CDR3 is 13 residues long.